This is a list of T cell receptor beta chains from one sample in a study of identical twins. TCRdb reprocessed the 5' RACE reads via MiXCR and lists one record per CDR3 protein. Altogether roughly 1.6 million distinct CDR3 sequences are present, around a third being singletons, with the ten largest covering around 0.25%. The sequenced sample was cord blood. Receptors were obtained from a newborn girl in good health. CDR3s include the opening cysteine and the closing phenylalanine or tryptophan. Each record gives: clone size, D gene, V gene, J gene, CDR3 DNA, CDR3 protein. D genes are given only for firm matches. For some rows the clone size is stated as once, few or many, or as a class when expanded; others skip it.

>.|.|TRBV12-3/TRBV12-4|TRBJ1-2
TGTGCCAGCAGTTTATCGATTCCCTATGGCTACACCTTC
CASSLSIPYGYTF
>.|TRBD2|TRBV6-6|TRBJ2-2
TGTGCCAGCAAATGGGGGGGAGGAAACACCGGGGAGCTGTTTTTT
CASKWGGGNTGELFF
>.|TRBD1|TRBV20-1|TRBJ1-2
TGCAGTGCTCGGACAGGATTCCTCTATGGCTACACCTTC
CSARTGFLYGYTF
>.|.|TRBV27|TRBJ1-6
TGTGCCAGCCACACAGGTTTTGGTTCACCCCTCCACTTT
CASHTGFGSPLHF
>.|.|TRBV20-1|TRBJ1-2
TGCAGTGCTAGAGACCCACAGGGACGGGCTAACTATGGCTACACCTTC
CSARDPQGRANYGYTF
>.|.|TRBV4-2|TRBJ1-6
TGTGCCAGCAGCCAAGAAGGGGGGCTGGATCCCCTCCACTTT
CASSQEGGLDPLHF
>.|.|TRBV4-2|TRBJ1-5
TGTGCCAGCAGCCCCCGCTACTCCGAAAGCAATCAGCCCCAGCATTTT
CASSPRYSESNQPQHF
>few|.|TRBV29-1|TRBJ2-3
TGCAGCGTTGGAGGGCCGGGGGTCGGCACAGATACGCAGTATTTT
CSVGGPGVGTDTQYF
>few|.|TRBV7-2|TRBJ2-7
TGTGCCAGCAGCTTAGGGTATCGCGAGCAGTACTTC
CASSLGYREQYF
>.|.|TRBV20-1|TRBJ1-1
TGCAGTGAAAGGGGAGGGAGCACTGAAGCTTTCTTT
CSERGGSTEAFF
>.|TRBD1|TRBV2|TRBJ2-1
TGTGCCAGCAGTCCTACCCGGACAGGTACTCATGAGCAGTTCTTC
CASSPTRTGTHEQFF
>few|TRBD2|TRBV12-5|TRBJ2-1
TGTGCTAGTGGTCCCCCCCTAGCGGGGGGGGACAATGAGCAGTTCTTC
CASGPPLAGGDNEQFF
>.|.|TRBV28|TRBJ2-4
TGTGCCAGCAGTCTACAGGGGAGGTGGAACATTCAGTACTTC
CASSLQGRWNIQYF
>few|.|TRBV4-2|TRBJ2-5
TGTGCCAGCAGCCAAGAGGGGCTACACCAAGAGACCCAGTACTTC
CASSQEGLHQETQYF
>many|.|TRBV5-1|TRBJ2-3
TGCGCCAGCAGCACAGGGTCCCCCACAGATACGCAGTATTTT
CASSTGSPTDTQYF
>.|.|TRBV27|TRBJ2-6
TGTGCCAGCATCCTCTATCCCCTTCAGGGGAGCTCTGGGGCCAACGTCCTGACTTTC
CASILYPLQGSSGANVLTF
>few|TRBD1|TRBV20-1|TRBJ2-3
TGCAGTGCCACCACCCCGGGACAGGGGGCAGATACGCAGTATTTT
CSATTPGQGADTQYF
>.|TRBD1|TRBV4-1|TRBJ2-7
TGCGCCAGCAGCCAAGAAGGGACAGGGGACGAGCAGTACTTC
CASSQEGTGDEQYF
>.|TRBD1|TRBV5-1|TRBJ1-5
TGCGCCAGCCGGGACAGGCCCAATCAGCCCCAGCATTTT
CASRDRPNQPQHF
>few|.|TRBV5-1|TRBJ2-3
TGCGCCAGCAGCTTGACTAGCAGTGAGAGCGGTACGCAGTATTTT
CASSLTSSESGTQYF
>many|TRBD1|TRBV5-1|TRBJ1-2
TGCGCCAGCCGGGACAGCGTACCCTATGGCTACACCTTC
CASRDSVPYGYTF
>few|.|TRBV27|TRBJ2-7
TGTGCCAGCAGTTGGGGGCAGGCTAACGAGCAGTACTTC
CASSWGQANEQYF
>.|.|TRBV5-6|TRBJ1-6
TGTGCCAGCAGCTTCGACGGCCGGGCCCTCCACTTT
CASSFDGRALHF
>.|.|TRBV20-1|TRBJ2-3
TGCAGGGCTGCTCGGATAAACACAGATACGCAGTATTTT
CRAARINTDTQYF
>few|TRBD2|TRBV28|TRBJ2-1
TGTGCCAGCAGTTTCCGCAGGACTAGAGGTAATGAGCAGTTCTTC
CASSFRRTRGNEQFF
>few|.|TRBV5-5|TRBJ2-5
TGTGCCAGCAGCTTTCCGGGACGGAGCCAAGGAGAGACCCAGTACTTC
CASSFPGRSQGETQYF
>few|.|TRBV5-1|TRBJ1-4
TGCGCCAGCAGCGCCTGGCCCACAGGCGCAACTAATGAAAAACTGTTTTTT
CASSAWPTGATNEKLFF
>.|.|TRBV20-1|TRBJ1-2
TGCAGTGCTAGAGATTACGTGGGGGGGCACTATGGCTACACCTTC
CSARDYVGGHYGYTF
>.|.|TRBV2|TRBJ2-1
TGTGCCAGCACCGAGGACCGAAGCTCCTACAATGAGCAGTTCTTC
CASTEDRSSYNEQFF
>few|TRBD1|TRBV29-1|TRBJ2-7
TGCAGCGCTCTACGGTGGACAGGGGGGGGCGAGCAGTACTTC
CSALRWTGGGEQYF
>few|.|TRBV28|TRBJ1-5
TGTGCCAGCAGTTTTGTGGGGACCAGCAATCAGCCCCAGCATTTT
CASSFVGTSNQPQHF
>few|TRBD2|TRBV20-1|TRBJ2-7
TGCAGTGCTAGAAGAGCGGGAGGGCCGAACGACTACGAGCAGTACTTC
CSARRAGGPNDYEQYF
>few|TRBD2|TRBV14|TRBJ2-5
TGTGCCAGCAGCCAAGGGGAGAGACTAGCGGGAATGGAGACCCAGTACTTC
CASSQGERLAGMETQYF
>.|TRBD1|TRBV6-1|TRBJ2-5
TGTGCCGGGAGACAGGGTGAACAAGAGACCCAGTACTTC
CAGRQGEQETQYF
>few|TRBD1|TRBV28|TRBJ2-3
TGTGCCAGCAGCCCCGACGACAGGGGGAGGACAGATACGCAGTATTTT
CASSPDDRGRTDTQYF
>.|TRBD1|TRBV4-1|TRBJ1-6
TGCGCCAGCAGCCGGGAAATCACAGGGGTCTATAATTCACCCCTCCACTTT
CASSREITGVYNSPLHF
>few|TRBD2|TRBV7-2|TRBJ2-1
TGTGCCAGCAGCTTAGAAGCGGGAGGGCAGTTCTTC
CASSLEAGGQFF
>.|TRBD1|TRBV28|TRBJ1-2
TGTGCCAGCAGGATGGGTGGGACAGGGCCTGGCTACACCTTC
CASRMGGTGPGYTF
>.|.|TRBV28|TRBJ1-5
TGTGCCAGCCAAACCCTCTTAAATCAGCCCCAGCATTTT
CASQTLLNQPQHF
>.|.|TRBV28|TRBJ2-7
TGTGCCGGCAGTTTCGGCGAGACCTACGAGCAGTACTTC
CAGSFGETYEQYF
>.|.|TRBV7-8|TRBJ2-7
TGTGCCAGCAGCTTAGCGCGCGGTCTTACCTACGAGCAGTACTTC
CASSLARGLTYEQYF
>.|TRBD2|TRBV9|TRBJ2-3
TGTGCCAGCAGCGTAGAGCTGGGCGGGGGGCTCACAGATACGCAGTATTTT
CASSVELGGGLTDTQYF
>.|.|TRBV6-1|TRBJ2-1
TGTGCCAGCAGAGTGACGAGCGTGAATGAGCAGTTCTTC
CASRVTSVNEQFF
>.|.|TRBV6-1|TRBJ2-7
TGTGCCAGCAGTACCCGCGTTAGCTCCTACGAGCAGTACTTC
CASSTRVSSYEQYF
>few|TRBD2|TRBV6-5|TRBJ2-3
TGTGCCAGCAGTTATGCCGGGGGACTAGCAGATACGCAGTATTTT
CASSYAGGLADTQYF
>.|TRBD2|TRBV5-1|TRBJ2-3
TGCGCCAGCAGCTTGGTTAGCGGGTCCCCACAAGGTACGCAGTATTTT
CASSLVSGSPQGTQYF